The entry that follows covers one T cell receptor (beta chain) sequence. What it binds is not known. The V end was cut by 2 bases, the J end by 2 bases, with 10 bases between. The germline CDR1 and CDR2 sequences are MNHEY and SVGAGI. The CDR3 extends over 14 amino acids. The authors amplified TCR beta CDR3 regions from RNA transcripts. First-round RT-PCR with HTBI primers preceded a second-round multiplex PCR. TCRdb passed the multiplex PCR reads through MiXCR, listing each CDR3 protein once. Seen here are roughly 480,000 distinct CDR3 sequences, roughly an eighth observed once, and the top ten hold 8% to 10%. PBMCs were obtained from about 9.4 ml of fresh peripheral blood. The record originates from a study of Graves' ophthalmopathy and Graves' hyperthyroidism. Overall study results and limits: Appearing in blood as well were most expanded thyroid clonotypes above 0.001 frequency.

Source material: blood. The TCR comes from a woman aged 25 to 39 with Graves' ophthalmopathy. The rearrangement joins TRBV6-5 to TRBJ2-7, with D tentatively TRBD1 (6 bases). The CDR3 nucleotides are TGTGCCAGCAGTTACGAGGACAGACCCTACGAGCAGTACTTC. It is translated as CASSYEDRPYEQYF.